This passage covers 14 T cell receptor beta chains from one sample sequenced in a study of blood T cell repertoires in COVID-19. Repertoires were generated with immunoSEQ multiplex PCR, while TCRdb's copy carries only in-frame clones and drops some. This table holds about 270,000 clones, over 75% found once. The sequenced sample consisted of PBMCs or T cells enriched from blood (not recorded which). These receptors came from a woman under 30 who had recovered from COVID-19.

This clone appeared a few times. The CDR3 is CASSYGGGGYTF. The CDR3 DNA sequence: TGTGCCAGCAGTTACGGCGGAGGCGGCTACACCTTC. The chain has TRBV6-2 or TRBV6-3 and TRBJ1-2, with D hard to call. The CDR3 spans 12 residues. CDR1 and CDR2 from the germline V gene are MNHEY and SVGEGT. Trimming pared 2 bases from V and 8 bases from J, leaving 9 bases between.

This chain uses TRBV28 with TRBJ2-1, with 12 bases matching TRBD2. This CDR3 comprises 15 residues. Germline loops: CDR1 MDHEN, CDR2 SYDVKM. V was pared by 4 bases and J by 13 bases, with 11 bases of the junction left unmatched. DNA for the CDR3: TGTGCCAGCAGTTCCTTTCTACGACTAGCGGGGGTTCAGTTCTTC. This gives the protein CASSSFLRLAGVQFF.

The rearrangement joins TRBV15 to TRBJ1-1, with D maybe TRBD1 (6 bases). Germline V gene lookup returns CDR1 LNHNV and CDR2 YYDKDF (reference sequence). The CDR3 length is 19 residues. V lost 0 bases and J 0 bases, leaving 20 bases between the germline ends. Here the CDR3 DNA reads TGTGCCACCAGCAGAGATCTCTCACAGACAGGTCGTATGAACACTGAAGCTTTCTTT. This gives the protein CATSRDLSQTGRMNTEAFF.

The chain employs TRBV2 and TRBJ1-2, with D perhaps TRBD1 (6 bases). Germline-derived CDR1 and CDR2 are SNHLY and FYNNEI. V was pared by 8 bases and J by 5 bases, with 9 bases between. The CDR3 runs 11 residues. The CDR3 DNA reads TGTGCCAGCCCAGGGGATTATGGCTACACCTTC. Amino acid sequence: CASPGDYGYTF.

The rearrangement joins TRBV5-1 to TRBJ1-1, with D perhaps TRBD1 (5 bases). CDR3 length: 14 amino acids. V was trimmed by 0 bases and J by 6 bases, leaving 12 bases between them. Germline CDR1 and CDR2: SGHRS and YFSETQ. The DNA of the CDR3 is TGCGCCAGCAGCTTGGGGGGCCCATACGCTGAAGCTTTCTTT. Translated, it gives CASSLGGPYAEAFF.

This clone appeared a single time. The chain carries TRBV9 and TRBJ2-5; 8 bases fit TRBD2. Germline V lookup: CDR1 SGDLS, CDR2 YYNGEE. V lost 2 bases to trimming and J lost 4 bases; unmatched junction nucleotides: 7. This CDR3 comprises 15 residues. For the CDR3, the DNA is TGTGCCAGCAGCGTCGGGTGGCTAGCGGGAGAGACCCAGTACTTC. Amino acids: CASSVGWLAGETQYF.

This chain joins TRBV5-1 and TRBJ2-3, with TRBD1 matching over 9 bases. Germline loops: CDR1 SGHRS, CDR2 YFSETQ. This CDR3 has 15 amino acids. J lost 4 bases, V lost 4 bases, and 7 bases had no gene match. CDR3 DNA sequence: TGCGCCAGCAGCCCGGGACAGGGATTTGCAGATACGCAGTATTTT. It codes for CASSPGQGFADTQYF.

This chain joins TRBV19 and TRBJ1-1; D is uncertain. This CDR3 has 13 residues. Germline V gene data show CDR1 as LNHDA and CDR2 as SQIVND (reference sequence). Trimming took 5 bases from V and 0 from J, leaving 7 bases between them. CDR3 coding DNA: TGTGCCAGTAGTTTCCTAATGAACACTGAAGCTTTCTTT. Protein product: CASSFLMNTEAFF.

This chain uses TRBV19 with TRBJ1-2; unclear D gene. Trimming shortened V by 5 bases and J by 2 bases, and 12 bases separated the two germline ends. Germline V gives CDR1 LNHDA, CDR2 SQIVND (reference sequence). The CDR3 has 14 amino acids. The CDR3 DNA is TGTGCCAGTAGTCCAGACACGGGAAACTATGGCTACACCTTC. As protein: CASSPDTGNYGYTF.

The chain is built from TRBV7-6 and TRBJ1-2; TRBD1 might be the D (5 bases). Trimming stripped 6 bases from V and 5 bases from J, with 13 bases between. CDR1 and CDR2 from the germline V gene are SGHVS and FNYEAQ. The CDR3 length is 13 residues. The DNA of the CDR3 is TGTGCCAGCAGTCAGGGATTGGATTATGGCTACACCTTC. As protein: CASSQGLDYGYTF.

V is TRBV15 and J is TRBJ1-1, with TRBD1 identical over 8 bases. Looked up from germline, CDR1 is LNHNV and CDR2 is YYDKDF (reference sequence). This CDR3 has 16 amino acids. V was clipped by 3 bases and J by 1 base; unmatched bases: 7. The CDR3 reads CATSRRTGTGNTEAFF. DNA of the CDR3: TGTGCCACCAGCAGGAGAACCGGGACAGGGAACACTGAAGCTTTCTTT.

The V gene is TRBV5-1, the J gene TRBJ2-5; 8 bases are shared with TRBD1. The CDR3 totals 15 residues. CDR1 and CDR2 from the germline V gene are SGHRS and YFSETQ. Trimming cost V 3 bases and J 2 bases; bases outside gene matches: 6. The chain's CDR3 is CASSYGTGVQETQYF. CDR3 in DNA: TGCGCCAGCAGCTATGGGACAGGTGTGCAAGAGACCCAGTACTTC.

The gene calls are TRBV19 and TRBJ2-7, with 7 bases that match TRBD1. Trimming at V came to 5 bases and at J to 2 bases, leaving 6 bases not matched to a gene. Germline lookup yields CDR1 LNHDA and CDR2 SQIVND (reference sequence). This CDR3 is 14 amino acids long. The CDR3 bases are TGTGCCAGTAGTTCAAGGACAGGTACCTACGAGCAGTACTTC. Translation gives CASSSRTGTYEQYF.

This clone was seen a few times. V gene TRBV5-4 combines with J gene TRBJ2-2; D remains ambiguous. Germline CDR1 SGHNT, CDR2 YYREEE (reference sequence). The CDR3 is made up of 12 amino acids. The ends were cut back, 0 bases at V and 8 bases at J, with 5 bases in the middle. The CDR3 DNA reads as TGTGCCAGCAGCTTGGGAGTAGGGGAGCTGTTTTTT. Its protein is CASSLGVGELFF.